This T cell receptor beta chain was captured by sequencing in a study of cytomegalovirus exposure and HLA in healthy donors. Primers for the PCR totalled 60 Vbeta and 13 Jbeta. Per the study methods: Later, an analysis found about 80 million unique TCR beta chains, and around 12 million of these were shared. Libraries were prepared by immunoSEQ multiplex PCR; TCRdb keeps only in-frame clonotypes and omits some of them. V and J calls and clone size are given by that table; D and trimming were obtained from the DNA. The table has 110,000 to 150,000 clones, roughly 76% seen once. Whole-study findings and limits: Immune exposure was documented only through CMV serostatus.

This CDR3 is built from 16 residues. V gave up 4 bases and J gave up 7 bases, with 23 bases separating them. The germline CDR1 and CDR2 sequences are SGHDN and FVKESK. Worth noting for this clone: Antigen unknown.

Sequenced sample: PBMCs. The chain recombines TRBV14 with TRBJ2-7; perhaps TRBD1 as D (5 bases). This TCR derives from a female donor in good health and CMV-seronegative. In nucleotides, the CDR3 is TGTGCCAGCAGCCGAAAACAGGTCAATCTCCCTTTGGAGCAGTACTTC. Its translation: CASSRKQVNLPLEQYF.